Below, 17 T cell receptor beta chains from the same sample are listed, as sequenced in a study of shared clonotypes between healthy human individuals. Assay: immunoSEQ multiplex PCR; the TCRdb copy retains only in-frame clones and omits some. The table has about 2.3 million clones, approximately 95% seen once; the top ten hold 0.3% to 0.4%. The sequenced material came from naive CD4+ T cells from PBMCs. The subset denotes: CD45RA+ positively selected. These receptors were collected from a young man in good health. Some clones in this sample may be carry-over from other donors' samples.

The rearrangement links TRBV11-3 to TRBJ2-5; no clear D. This CDR3 spans 15 amino acids. Per germline, CDR1 SGHNT and CDR2 YENEEA. The V and J ends lost 3 bases and 2 bases respectively, with 13 bases between them. This CDR3 is CASSFGRAPQETQYF. The CDR3 DNA is TGTGCCAGCAGCTTTGGACGAGCCCCGCAAGAGACCCAGTACTTC.

The rearrangement links TRBV28 to TRBJ1-4; TRBD1 might be the D (5 bases). V gave up 8 bases and J gave up 5 bases, with 12 bases separating them. The germline V gene encodes CDR1 MDHEN and CDR2 SYDVKM. The CDR3 loop spans 13 amino acids. The CDR3 spells CASLGRWNEKLFF. The CDR3 DNA follows: TGTGCCAGCCTGGGACGGTGGAATGAAAAACTGTTTTTT.

A note on this clone: The sample has other DNA sequences that encode this CDR3 too. This rearrangement joins TRBV5-1 to TRBJ1-5; TRBD1 is a possible D gene (5 bases). The germline V gene encodes CDR1 SGHRS and CDR2 YFSETQ. The CDR3 spans 13 residues. V lost 5 bases and J 4 bases, leaving 10 bases between the germline ends. Here the CDR3 reads CASRGGENQPQHF. The CDR3 DNA follows: TGCGCCAGCAGGGGGGGAGAAAATCAGCCCCAGCATTTT.

The V and J genes are TRBV5-1 and TRBJ2-7, with D perhaps TRBD1 (5 bases). V gave up 4 bases and J gave up 1 base, with 9 bases separating them. CDR3 length equals 13 residues. Germline lookup yields CDR1 SGHRS and CDR2 YFSETQ. DNA of the CDR3: TGCGCCAGCAGCCCCGACAGATCCTACGAGCAGTACTTC. Residues: CASSPDRSYEQYF.

The V and J genes are TRBV11-2 and TRBJ1-3, with TRBD1 as a possible D gene (6 bases). The germline V gene has CDR1 SGHAT and CDR2 FQNNGV. The CDR3 is 16 residues long. Between the trimmed V and J ends, which lost 3 bases and 0 bases, there was a span of 12 bases. CDR3 nucleotide sequence: TGTGCCAGCAGCTTTATCAGGGGCGGCTCTGGAAACACCATATATTTT. It yields the protein CASSFIRGGSGNTIYF.

The genes are TRBV5-1 and TRBJ2-5; 9 positions match TRBD1. V dropped 4 bases and J dropped 5; count of bases not matched to a gene: 9. Germline assignment: CDR1 SGHRS and CDR2 YFSETQ. This CDR3 comprises 15 residues. The CDR3 region is CASSAQQGARETQYF. CDR3 in DNA: TGCGCCAGCAGCGCCCAACAGGGGGCGCGGGAGACCCAGTACTTC.

The gene calls are TRBV7-3 and TRBJ2-3; D uncertain. This CDR3 contains 14 residues. Trimming removed 1 base from V and 2 bases from J, with 7 bases in between. CDR1 SGHTA and CDR2 FQGTGA come from the germline V gene. CDR3: CASSLNRATDTQYF. CDR3 in DNA: TGTGCCAGCAGCTTAAATCGAGCCACAGATACGCAGTATTTT.

This chain joins TRBV30 and TRBJ2-1; possibly TRBD2 for D (6 bases). CDR1 and CDR2 (germline): GTSNPN, SVGIG (reference sequence). The germline V and J ends were trimmed by 0 bases and 0 bases, with 9 bases remaining between them. The CDR3 covers 15 residues. Here the CDR3 DNA reads TGTGCCTGGAGTGTACTCGGGAGCTCCTACAATGAGCAGTTCTTC. Residues: CAWSVLGSSYNEQFF.

The chain carries TRBV11-2 and TRBJ1-1, with a tentative D call TRBD1 (5 bases). The germline gives CDR1 SGHAT, CDR2 FQNNGV. Between the trimmed V and J ends, which lost 8 bases and 5 bases, there was a span of 21 bases. The CDR3 length is 15 residues. The CDR3 DNA is TGTGCCAGCGGTGACTATCGGGCCGGGGGGACTGAAGCTTTCTTT. It translates to CASGDYRAGGTEAFF.

This chain joins TRBV25-1 and TRBJ1-2; a weak D match, TRBD1 (6 bases). Trimming shortened V by 3 bases and J by 3 bases, and 14 bases separated the two germline ends. CDR1 is MGHDK and CDR2 is SYGVNS in the germline V gene. CDR3 length: 15 residues. The CDR3 DNA reads TGTGCCAGCAGTGATGTGACAGGAGTATACTATGGCTACACCTTC. Amino acids: CASSDVTGVYYGYTF.

The V and J genes are TRBV7-9 and TRBJ2-1; D remains ambiguous. The CDR3 sequence is 11 residues long. Per germline, CDR1 SEHNR and CDR2 FQNEAQ (reference sequence). Deletions cut 8 bases from V and 6 bases from J, with 8 bases between. CDR3 amino acids: CASGVANEQFF. The CDR3 region has the DNA TGTGCCAGCGGCGTGGCCAATGAGCAGTTCTTC.

The genes are TRBV14 and TRBJ2-3; D not resolved. This CDR3 region has 15 residues. The germline V and J ends were trimmed by 4 bases and 4 bases, with 15 bases remaining between them. Germline V gene lookup returns CDR1 SGHDN and CDR2 FVKESK. This CDR3 is CASSPTLARADTQYF. CDR3 bases: TGTGCCAGCAGCCCTACTTTGGCTCGCGCAGATACGCAGTATTTT.

V is TRBV2 and J is TRBJ1-2; TRBD1 might be the D (5 bases). From germline, CDR1 is SNHLY and CDR2 FYNNEI. V dropped 8 bases and J dropped 8 bases, with 12 bases sitting between them. The CDR3 runs 11 residues. The CDR3 DNA reads TGTGCCAGCGGTGCAGGGTTCGGCTACACCTTC. This gives the protein CASGAGFGYTF.

The chain is built from TRBV6-9 and TRBJ2-1, with 10 bases lining up with TRBD2. The CDR3 covers 17 residues. CDR1 is MNHGY and CDR2 is SVAAGI in the germline V gene. The trim removed 6 bases at V and 8 bases at J, leaving 16 bases unmatched. CDR3 sequence: CASSLHSSGSSAYEQFF. The DNA of the CDR3 is TGTGCCAGCAGCCTACACTCTAGCGGGAGTTCGGCTTATGAGCAGTTCTTC.

The chain is built from TRBV9 and TRBJ2-5; D call uncertain. V dropped 3 bases and J dropped 4 bases, with 10 bases sitting between them. Germline V CDR1 and CDR2: SGDLS, YYNGEE. The CDR3 sequence is 13 residues long. CDR3 sequence: CASSGQSGETQYF. The CDR3 DNA follows: TGTGCCAGCAGCGGCCAGTCTGGAGAGACCCAGTACTTC.

The V and J genes are TRBV11-2 and TRBJ2-2; weak D call: TRBD2 (5 bases). Germline V gene lookup returns CDR1 SGHAT and CDR2 FQNNGV. Trimming took off 5 bases at V and 0 bases at J, with 13 bases between the two ends. This CDR3 has 16 residues. The CDR3 DNA follows: TGTGCCAGCAGCCCGGGGTCCCAAACGAACACCGGGGAGCTGTTTTTT. It codes for CASSPGSQTNTGELFF.

This chain joins TRBV5-6 and TRBJ2-7; 9 nucleotides agree with TRBD2. CDR1 and CDR2 (germline): SGHDT, YYEEEE. Germline trimming cut 1 base from V and 0 bases from J; bases unmatched to any gene: 8. The CDR3 is 17 amino acids. The CDR3 bases are TGTGCCAGCAGCTTGCGGCCTAGCGGGGCCACCTCCTACGAGCAGTACTTC. Encoded protein: CASSLRPSGATSYEQYF. The whole variable domain, filled in from reference TRBV5-6 and TRBJ2-7, reads DAGVTQSPTHLIKTRGQQVTLRCSPKSGHDTVSWYQQALGQGPQFIFQYYEEEERQRGNFPDRFSGHQFPNYSSELNVNALLLGDSALYLCASSLRPSGATSYEQYFGPGTRLTVT.